This entry features one T cell receptor beta chain sequence. This specimen comes from a study of OX40 agonist ivuxolimab in advanced cancers. The method was immunoSEQ multiplex PCR; TCRdb's version includes in-frame clones alone and lacks a portion of them. The table has about 54,000 clones, 80% seen once; the top ten hold roughly 4.5%. V was cut by 4 bases and J by 6 bases, with 12 bases left in between. Per germline, CDR1 SNHLY and CDR2 FYNNEI. The CDR3 is 14 residues long. The rearrangement uses TRBV2 and TRBJ2-2; D unresolved. This clonotype originated in an adult with an advanced solid tumor such as melanoma, head and neck, liver or kidney cancer. The material sequenced was CD4+ or CD8+ T cells sorted from blood, taken in a trial of the OX40 agonist ivuxolimab. The CDR3 nucleotides are TGTGCCAGCAGTGTTCAGGCTCACGCCGGGGAGCTGTTTTTT. It codes for CASSVQAHAGELFF.